A selection of T cell receptor beta chains follows, all from one sample in a study of PD-L1 blockade in urothelial cancer. TCRdb's copy holds only in-frame clones and misses some; the assay was immunoSEQ multiplex PCR. The data show under 40,000 clones, 82% seen once. The input for sequencing was PBMCs, taken around atezolizumab (anti-PD-L1) treatment. The receptors were gathered from a man aged 55 to 70 with urothelial cancer. Each CDR3 is given with its conserved first and last residue. The D gene is left open where the match is weak. Size values are once, few and many counts, or a class for expanded clones, and some rows have none.

len: 17
abundance: .
d_gene: TRBD2
v_gene: TRBV5-4
j_gene: TRBJ2-1
CDR3aa: CASSRDPGSGVGNEQFF
CDR3nt: TGTGCCAGCAGCCGTGATCCTGGGAGCGGGGTGGGGAATGAGCAGTTCTTC

len: 13
abundance: .
d_gene: .
v_gene: TRBV5-1
j_gene: TRBJ1-1
CDR3aa: CASSWRTNTEAFF
CDR3nt: TGCGCCAGCAGCTGGAGGACGAACACTGAAGCTTTCTTT

len: 14
abundance: .
d_gene: .
v_gene: TRBV2
j_gene: TRBJ2-7
CDR3aa: CASSADRSGYEQYF
CDR3nt: TGTGCCAGCAGTGCCGACAGGAGTGGCTACGAGCAGTACTTC

len: 17
abundance: .
d_gene: TRBD2
v_gene: TRBV4-2
j_gene: TRBJ2-2
CDR3aa: CASSQSLAGGPSGELFF
CDR3nt: TGTGCCAGCAGCCAATCCCTAGCGGGGGGGCCCTCCGGGGAGCTGTTTTTT

len: 15
abundance: .
d_gene: TRBD1
v_gene: TRBV19
j_gene: TRBJ1-3
CDR3aa: CASSPGQGSGNTIYF
CDR3nt: TGTGCCAGTAGCCCGGGACAGGGGTCTGGAAACACCATATATTTT

len: 17
abundance: .
d_gene: TRBD2
v_gene: TRBV5-1
j_gene: TRBJ2-2
CDR3aa: CASSSIRTSGGPGELFF
CDR3nt: TGCGCCAGCAGCTCGATCCGGACTAGCGGGGGTCCCGGGGAGCTGTTTTTT

len: 15
abundance: .
d_gene: .
v_gene: TRBV5-1
j_gene: TRBJ1-2
CDR3aa: CASSFATGTSNGYTF
CDR3nt: TGCGCCAGCAGCTTTGCCACCGGGACATCGAATGGCTACACCTTC

len: 14
abundance: few
d_gene: .
v_gene: TRBV10-3
j_gene: TRBJ1-4
CDR3aa: CAISSAQGGGKLFF
CDR3nt: TGTGCCATCAGCTCAGCCCAGGGCGGGGGAAAACTGTTTTTT

len: 15
abundance: .
d_gene: .
v_gene: TRBV28
j_gene: TRBJ1-4
CDR3aa: CASSLWSGRDEKLFF
CDR3nt: TGTGCCAGCAGTTTATGGTCAGGGCGTGATGAAAAACTGTTTTTT

len: 16
abundance: .
d_gene: .
v_gene: TRBV28
j_gene: TRBJ2-7
CDR3aa: CASSLVFGVSSYEQYF
CDR3nt: TGTGCCAGCAGTTTGGTCTTCGGGGTTAGCTCCTACGAGCAGTACTTC

len: 15
abundance: .
d_gene: TRBD1
v_gene: TRBV19
j_gene: TRBJ1-1
CDR3aa: CASSNGQGVNTEAFF
CDR3nt: TGTGCCAGTAGTAACGGACAGGGCGTAAACACTGAAGCTTTCTTT

len: 13
abundance: .
d_gene: .
v_gene: TRBV2
j_gene: TRBJ1-2
CDR3aa: CASRSGTREGYTF
CDR3nt: TGTGCCAGCAGGTCCGGGACCCGGGAGGGCTACACCTTC

len: 15
abundance: .
d_gene: TRBD1
v_gene: TRBV7-8
j_gene: TRBJ2-3
CDR3aa: CASSLLQGGTDTQYF
CDR3nt: TGTGCCAGCAGCTTACTCCAGGGGGGCACAGATACGCAGTATTTT

len: 13
abundance: few
d_gene: .
v_gene: TRBV5-1
j_gene: TRBJ1-1
CDR3aa: CASSLVGEGEAFF
CDR3nt: TGCGCCAGCAGCTTGGTTGGAGAGGGAGAAGCTTTCTTT

len: 15
abundance: .
d_gene: TRBD1
v_gene: TRBV5-1
j_gene: TRBJ1-1
CDR3aa: CASSKETGGGTEAFF
CDR3nt: TGCGCCAGCAGCAAAGAAACAGGGGGAGGCACTGAAGCTTTCTTT

len: 13
abundance: .
d_gene: .
v_gene: TRBV6-1
j_gene: TRBJ1-1
CDR3aa: CASTGILNTEAFF
CDR3nt: TGTGCCAGCACCGGGATTCTGAACACTGAAGCTTTCTTT

len: 13
abundance: .
d_gene: .
v_gene: TRBV21-1
j_gene: TRBJ2-7
CDR3aa: CASSKEGSGEQYF
CDR3nt: TGTGCCAGCAGCAAAGAGGGGTCAGGCGAGCAGTACTTC